The rows below give T cell receptor beta chains drawn from one sample of a study of blood T cells in healthy people across ages. MiXCR, applied by TCRdb to the 5' RACE reads, yields one record per CDR3 protein. The data contain 800,000 to 950,000 distinct CDR3 sequences, about 28% of them seen just once; the ten biggest clones take up approximately 10%. This sample was shared with a second study, whose subject was T cells of mothers and their children.

Sample: blood. Every receptor here comes from a woman aged 35 to 49 in good health. The conserved cysteine and the conserved F or W are not part of the CDR3 here.

V gene	J gene	CDR3 protein
TRBV4-1	TRBJ2-7	ASSHPGQEQY
TRBV4-3	TRBJ1-6	ASSRGQNSYNSPLH
TRBV4-3	TRBJ1-2	ASSQDSTGKGGYT
TRBV7-9	TRBJ2-7	ASSSPGLSSYEQY
TRBV7-9	TRBJ1-4	ASSLFGTDLEKLF
TRBV28	TRBJ2-1	ASSLWSGSSYNEQF
TRBV18	TRBJ1-1	ASSQSRDRDTEAF
TRBV6-2/TRBV6-3	TRBJ1-2	ASSYAAANYSYT
TRBV27	TRBJ2-7	ASSLRETPYEQY
TRBV19	TRBJ2-7	ASSIGQGGCEQY
TRBV2	TRBJ2-1	ASSADNEQF
TRBV28	TRBJ2-3	ASSRPTAPSADTQY
TRBV12-3/TRBV12-4	TRBJ2-3	ASNLGQGRGDTQY
TRBV9	TRBJ2-1	ATKDLRSPSYNEQF
TRBV5-5	TRBJ1-1	ASSLGTGGPAF
TRBV28	TRBJ1-5	ASIQTGGAGNQPQH
TRBV7-3	TRBJ1-4	ASSPDNRERSTNEKLF
TRBV7-6	TRBJ2-7	ASSFQGAEQY
TRBV7-2	.	ASTMGGVWNEQY
TRBV2	TRBJ2-3	ASREVPDTQY
TRBV6-5	TRBJ2-3	AIATSGGSDTQY
TRBV4-2	TRBJ2-1	ASSQPTGGKGETQF
TRBV7-2	TRBJ1-6	ASSAGLSSPLH
TRBV20-1	TRBJ1-1	SARESHRDASEAF
TRBV5-1	TRBJ1-2	ASSLEAAGSYYGYT
TRBV7-2	TRBJ2-1	ASSLILGDNEQF
TRBV7-9	TRBJ2-3	ASTPKVGQGTDTQY
TRBV12-3/TRBV12-4	TRBJ2-7	ASRSGLGDEQY
TRBV20-1	TRBJ2-3	SARDPRTSGGDTQY
TRBV20-1	TRBJ1-1	SARGLGPEAF
TRBV7-6	TRBJ2-3	ASSSEAYGAATDTQY
TRBV18	TRBJ1-2	ASSPSMIPGRDYGYT
TRBV9	TRBJ1-6	ASSPQGALTGSPLH
TRBV2	TRBJ2-5	ASRDSGEQY
TRBV7-2	TRBJ1-2	ASSSIRGTVYGYT
TRBV20-1	TRBJ2-5	SARDSRGGPETQY
TRBV5-1	TRBJ2-7	ASSLDDRGEQY
TRBV4-3	TRBJ2-6	ASSASGGSGANVLT
TRBV18	TRBJ2-3	ASSPPSGADTQY
TRBV7-9	TRBJ1-3	ASRLSGSGGNTIY
TRBV6-5	TRBJ1-1	ASTGGTGGNTETF
TRBV3-1	TRBJ2-2	ASSQDVSGGFQYTGELF
TRBV14	TRBJ2-5	ASSQDHISGETQY
TRBV20-1	TRBJ1-2	SARDPGGVYGYT
TRBV30	TRBJ1-6	AWSVNGQNSPIH
TRBV10-3	TRBJ2-7	AISDRGGYEQY
TRBV12-3/TRBV12-4	TRBJ2-6	ASSLVGHGANVLT
TRBV7-2	TRBJ2-7	ASSLGSQGFYEQY
TRBV7-2	TRBJ2-7	ASSLQRGYYEQY
TRBV7-2	TRBJ2-7	ASSLGGLYNEQY
TRBV3-1	TRBJ1-3	ASSQPRTGINSGNTIY
TRBV6-6	TRBJ1-2	AGKNGADYGYT
TRBV5-1	TRBJ2-3	ASSLQGPTGTDTQY
TRBV14	TRBJ1-2	ASSQAGLGVYT